This is a list of T cell receptor beta chains from one sample in a study of beta chain features in type 1 diabetes. Only in-frame clones appear in the TCRdb table, and some are missing; sequencing was by immunoSEQ multiplex PCR. This table has 20,000 to 30,000 clones, about two thirds appearing once. Sequences were obtained from Tregs from blood. These receptors originate from a man between 18 and 35 years old with type 1 diabetes. Both conserved end residues are part of each CDR3. The D gene is left open where the match is weak. Size values are once, few and many counts, or a class for expanded clones, and some rows have none.

j_call clone_size v_call d_call cdr3_aa cdr3_nt
TRBJ2-3 few TRBV7-9 TRBD2 CASSSPSGGATDTQYF TGTGCCAGCAGCTCCCCTAGCGGGGGGGCCACAGATACGCAGTATTTT
TRBJ2-2 - TRBV14 - CASSQREAGNTGELFF TGTGCCAGCAGCCAACGAGAAGCGGGGAACACCGGGGAGCTGTTTTTT
TRBJ1-4 few TRBV7-9 - CASSLQGGGEKLFF TGTGCCAGCAGCCTTCAGGGAGGCGGCGAAAAACTGTTTTTT
TRBJ2-7 - TRBV5-1 TRBD2 CASQLAAGGSYEQYF TGCGCCAGCCAGCTAGCGGCCGGAGGGTCCTACGAGCAGTACTTC
TRBJ2-1 once TRBV27 TRBD1 CASSSRGQTLKYNEQFF TGTGCCAGCAGTTCCCGGGGACAGACACTGAAGTACAATGAGCAGTTCTTC
TRBJ1-4 - TRBV5-6 - CASSRWPQRKLFF TGTGCCAGCAGCCGATGGCCGCAGCGGAAACTGTTTTTT
TRBJ1-2 once TRBV18 TRBD1 CASSPHATGGDDYGYTF TGTGCCAGCTCACCCCACGCGACAGGGGGCGATGACTATGGCTACACCTTC
TRBJ2-2 few TRBV30 - CAWSVGGRVTGELFF TGTGCCTGGAGTGTAGGCGGCAGGGTGACCGGGGAGCTGTTTTTT
TRBJ2-1 - TRBV7-9 - CASSSGTGNEQFF TGTGCCAGCAGCTCCGGAACAGGGAATGAGCAGTTCTTC
TRBJ2-6 - TRBV5-1 TRBD2 CASSLSPSGRPNSGANVLTF TGCGCCAGCAGCTTGAGCCCTAGCGGGAGACCGAACTCTGGGGCCAACGTCCTGACTTTC
TRBJ1-2 - TRBV6-5 - CASGQDKAPYGYTF TGTGCCAGCGGACAAGACAAAGCTCCTTATGGCTACACCTTC
TRBJ2-5 - TRBV2 TRBD2 CASTSTSGEGTQYF TGTGCCAGCACATCGACTAGTGGGGAGGGGACCCAGTACTTC
TRBJ1-3 - TRBV5-4 TRBD1 CASSGKQGGNTIYF TGTGCCAGCAGCGGAAAACAGGGGGGAAACACCATATATTTT
TRBJ2-3 - TRBV7-2 - CASSLAYTDTQYF TGTGCCAGCAGTTTGGCTTACACAGATACGCAGTATTTT
TRBJ1-2 - TRBV18 - CASSPRSGVGGYTF TGTGCCAGCTCACCACGATCCGGGGTCGGGGGCTACACCTTC
TRBJ1-6 few TRBV28 - CASTHPYTHGGSPLHF TGTGCCAGCACCCATCCTTACACCCACGGGGGTTCACCCCTCCACTTT
TRBJ2-7 - TRBV29-1 TRBD2 CSVGAGGRYEQYF TGCAGCGTTGGGGCGGGGGGGCGTTACGAGCAGTACTTC
TRBJ2-7 few TRBV5-4 TRBD2 CASSGTSGSMNEQYF TGTGCCAGCAGCGGGACTAGCGGGAGTATGAACGAGCAGTACTTC
TRBJ1-2 - TRBV27 TRBD1 CASGNRDRGSGYTF TGTGCCAGCGGTAACCGGGACAGGGGTTCTGGCTACACCTTC
TRBJ1-4 - TRBV4-3 - CASTRGRQGHEKLFF TGCGCCAGCACCCGAGGGAGGCAGGGCCATGAAAAACTGTTTTTT
TRBJ2-3 - TRBV11-3 TRBD1 CASSSGQGGTDTQYF TGTGCCAGCAGCTCCGGACAGGGCGGCACAGATACGCAGTATTTT
TRBJ2-5 - TRBV7-6 TRBD2 CASSSTSGGARTQYF TGTGCCAGCAGCTCGACTAGCGGGGGGGCCCGTACCCAGTACTTC
TRBJ2-5 - TRBV28 - CASSFSGNRRETQYF TGTGCCAGCAGTTTCTCGGGGAATAGGCGGGAGACCCAGTACTTC